This TCR beta chain was recovered during a study of siplizumab effects on memory and regulatory T cells. The repertoire was sequenced with immunoSEQ multiplex PCR; TCRdb's copy has only in-frame clones and lacks some. In the table there are about 120,000 clones, about 93% of which are singletons. Germline V CDR1 and CDR2: SNHLY, FYNNEI. With 4 bases removed from V and 10 bases from J, the gap between germline ends came to 7 bases. This CDR3 is built from 10 residues. Material: non-Treg CD4+ T cells sorted from blood. The chain carries TRBV2 and TRBJ1-1; no definite D call. This sequence originates from a human donor in good health. The CDR3 bases are TGTGCCAGCAGTGTGCTGGCAGCTTTCTTT. Encoded protein: CASSVLAAFF.